The present T cell receptor (beta chain) was sequenced within a study of T cell responses to AZD1222 COVID-19 vaccine. The repertoire was sequenced with immunoSEQ multiplex PCR; TCRdb's copy has only in-frame clones and lacks some. The sample consists of some 190,000 clones, 80% to 90% of them appearing once. CDR3 length: 16 amino acids. The germline V gene has CDR1 MNHEY and CDR2 SVGEGT. With 2 bases removed from V and 4 bases from J, the gap between germline ends came to 15 bases. Material: peripheral blood, obtained on day 0 of AZD1222 vaccination. The source of this sequence is an adult in good health. The V call is TRBV6-2 or TRBV6-3, the J call TRBJ1-5; maybe TRBD1 (5 bases). The DNA of the CDR3 is TGTGCCAGCAGTTACGGAGGAGACAGCGGAAATCAGCCCCAGCATTTT. Residues: CASSYGGDSGNQPQHF.